This T cell receptor (beta chain) was identified during a study of blood T cell repertoires in COVID-19. Study as a whole: Italy, Spain and the United States were the sources of the convalescent and acute COVID-19 samples. The cDNA or gDNA used as material had been derived from T cells, B-cell-depleted T cells, or PBMCs.

Libraries were prepared by immunoSEQ multiplex PCR; TCRdb keeps only in-frame clonotypes and omits some of them. Of under 400,000 clones in the sample, 88% are singletons; the top ten hold 1.5% to 2%. Unmatched junction bases numbered 5, after V lost 3 bases and J lost 8 bases. Germline loops: CDR1 MDHEN, CDR2 SYDVKM. This CDR3 contains 13 residues. Those enrolled in Seattle joined during active infection and were followed longitudinally afterward. The rearrangement uses TRBV28 and TRBJ2-5; the match to TRBD1 covers 8 bases. The source is a woman aged 25 to 39 with COVID-19, enrolled during active disease. Material for sequencing was peripheral blood. DNA for the CDR3: TGTGCCAGCAGTTTCTCCGACAGGGGAACCCAGTACTTC. Its translation is CASSFSDRGTQYF.